The entry below describes one T cell receptor beta chain. Its target is unknown. The data stem from a study of T cells in Graves' hyperthyroidism and ophthalmopathy. General study results and limits: Classification by a 13 V-J model distinguished ophthalmopathy from stable hyperthyroidism.

Amplification of TCR beta CDR3 regions was performed using RNA transcripts as template. TCR CDR3 underwent first-round RT-PCR with the HTBI primer set. TCRdb re-analysed the multiplex PCR reads in MiXCR, keeping a single row per CDR3 protein. The profile covers about 380,000 distinct CDR3 sequences, with less than 20% appearing a single time and roughly two fifths taken by the ten largest. Exclusion criteria comprised uncontrolled infection, other autoimmune disease, pregnancy or lactation. Trimming removed 0 bases at V and 4 bases at J, with 9 bases between. The CDR3 runs 14 residues. The germline V gene encodes CDR1 LNHDA and CDR2 SQIVND (reference sequence).

Sequences were obtained from blood. The gene calls are TRBV19 and TRBJ1-1; D remains ambiguous. The TCR comes from a man between 18 and 29 years old with Graves' ophthalmopathy. CDR3 sequence: CASSIDNEGTEAFF. DNA for the CDR3: TGTGCCAGTAGTATAGACAATGAAGGCACTGAAGCTTTCTTT.